This TCR beta chain appears in the sequencing data of a study of T cell changes during pregnancy in multiple sclerosis. Profiling relied on immunoSEQ multiplex PCR, and the TCRdb table lists in-frame clones only, not all of them. The data hold fewer than 65,000 clones, with 75% to 95% observed a single time. Trimming removed 0 bases from V and 1 base from J, with 17 bases in between. The CDR3 consists of 19 residues. Germline V lookup: CDR1 SGDLS, CDR2 YYNGEE. The material sequenced was peripheral blood, taken after pregnancy. The V and J genes are TRBV9 and TRBJ1-6, with D possibly being TRBD1 (6 bases). The receptor's source is a female donor in good health, enrolled as a control in a pregnancy study. The CDR3 nucleotides read TGTGCCAGCAGCGTAGGGGACACCCCTGGGTCGTCCTATAATTCACCCCTCCACTTT. It yields the protein CASSVGDTPGSSYNSPLHF.